These T cell receptor beta chains were read from a single sample in a study of blood T cell repertoires in COVID-19. Repertoires were generated with immunoSEQ multiplex PCR, while TCRdb's copy carries only in-frame clones and drops some. Altogether some 150,000 clones are present, roughly 86% being singletons, with the ten largest covering around 3.9%. Sequences were obtained from peripheral blood. All receptors come from a woman aged 55-70 years who had recovered from COVID-19. Each CDR3 is given with its conserved first and last residue. A D gene is named only where the DNA matches it firmly. Clone size appears in some rows only: once, few, many, or a class for an expanded clone.

cdr3_nt | cdr3_aa | j_call | clone_size | d_call | v_call
TGTGCCAGCAGCTTCGGCACGCAAGCGGGAAACACCATATATTTT | CASSFGTQAGNTIYF | TRBJ1-3 | NA | NA | TRBV5-6
TGTGCCAGTAGTATGCAGTTAAGGGGCGGCCGCTACGAGCAGTACTTC | CASSMQLRGGRYEQYF | TRBJ2-7 | once | NA | TRBV19
TGTGCCAGCAGCGTACAGGGGGCAGGAGAGACCCAGTACTTC | CASSVQGAGETQYF | TRBJ2-5 | NA | TRBD1 | TRBV2
TGTGCCAGCAGCCCGGGGGGTCAGGGAAAGACCGGGGAGCTGTTTTTT | CASSPGGQGKTGELFF | TRBJ2-2 | NA | TRBD2 | TRBV7-3
TGTGCCAGCAGCCCGGGACAGTTGAACACTGAAGCTTTCTTT | CASSPGQLNTEAFF | TRBJ1-1 | NA | TRBD1 | TRBV4-2
TGTGCCAGTAGGGACGACAGGGGCATCTATGGCTACACCTTC | CASRDDRGIYGYTF | TRBJ1-2 | NA | TRBD1 | TRBV19
TGTGCCAGCAGCCAAGATCGGGTTCAGCCCCAGCATTTT | CASSQDRVQPQHF | TRBJ1-5 | NA | NA | TRBV3-1/TRBV3-2
TGTGCCAGCAGCCAAGAAGGGACAGGGAGCTCTGGGGCCAACGTCCTGACTTTC | CASSQEGTGSSGANVLTF | TRBJ2-6 | NA | TRBD1 | TRBV4-2
TGTGCCAGCCGATATCTAGCGGGGGGGACCACCGGGGAGCTGTTTTTT | CASRYLAGGTTGELFF | TRBJ2-2 | few | TRBD2 | TRBV3-1/TRBV3-2
TGTGCCAGCACCCCCTTAGGGGCTAACTATGGCTACACCTTC | CASTPLGANYGYTF | TRBJ1-2 | once | NA | TRBV28
TGTGCCAGCAGTTTCGGGGAAAGGTTGTTTTTT | CASSFGERLFF | TRBJ1-4 | NA | NA | TRBV12-3/TRBV12-4
TGTGCCAGCAGTTCCCCCCAGGGCAGGATCGCGAACACCGGGGAGCTGTTTTTT | CASSSPQGRIANTGELFF | TRBJ2-2 | NA | NA | TRBV28
TGTGCCAGAAGCTTTACTCAAGAGACCCAGTACTTC | CARSFTQETQYF | TRBJ2-5 | NA | NA | TRBV5-3
TGTGCCAGCAGCCACAGGGGGGACACTGAAGCTTTCTTT | CASSHRGDTEAFF | TRBJ1-1 | NA | TRBD1 | TRBV7-9
TGCGCCAGCAGCCCTAGGACAGTGGGCCAAGAGACCCAGTACTTC | CASSPRTVGQETQYF | TRBJ2-5 | NA | NA | TRBV5-1
TGTGCCAGCACCACCTCAGCGGGACACACCTACGAGCAGTACTTC | CASTTSAGHTYEQYF | TRBJ2-7 | NA | NA | TRBV11-3
TGCGCCAGCAGCCAGGACACACCGGGACTAGCGGGGACGGGTAGAAATACGCAGTATTTT | CASSQDTPGLAGTGRNTQYF | TRBJ2-3 | NA | TRBD2 | TRBV4-3
TGTGCCAGCAGTGCACAGAGTTATAATTCACCCCTCCACTTT | CASSAQSYNSPLHF | TRBJ1-6 | NA | NA | TRBV9
TGCGCCAGCAGCAAGGACAGCTACTCTGAAGCTTTCTTT | CASSKDSYSEAFF | TRBJ1-1 | NA | NA | TRBV5-1
TGTGCCAGCAGCCAAGCTGCAGGGGGGTTTTCCCAAGAGACCCAGTACTTC | CASSQAAGGFSQETQYF | TRBJ2-5 | few | NA | TRBV4-2
TGTGCCAGCAGTACACAGGGTGGGGTGATAAATGAGCAGTTCTTC | CASSTQGGVINEQFF | TRBJ2-1 | NA | NA | TRBV28
TGCTGCACACGGGGTAAATCTGAAGCTTTCTTT | CCTRGKSEAFF | TRBJ1-1 | NA | NA | TRBV10-1
TGTGCCAGCTCGCCGCGGCGGGACCCCTACGAGCAGTACTTC | CASSPRRDPYEQYF | TRBJ2-7 | NA | NA | TRBV18
TGTGCCAGCAGCCACGGACAGGGAGACGAGACCCAGTACTTC | CASSHGQGDETQYF | TRBJ2-5 | NA | TRBD1 | TRBV7-9
TGTGCCAGCAGTTACGCCTGGACAGGGGGCAACTATGGCTACACCTTC | CASSYAWTGGNYGYTF | TRBJ1-2 | NA | TRBD1 | TRBV6-2/TRBV6-3
TGTGCCACCAGTGACGGGGACAGGGTCGAGCAGTACTTC | CATSDGDRVEQYF | TRBJ2-7 | NA | TRBD1 | TRBV24-1
TGTGCCAGCAGCCAAGGCACTAGCGGGGGGGCGAAGTTCTTC | CASSQGTSGGAKFF | TRBJ2-1 | NA | TRBD2 | TRBV3-1/TRBV3-2
TGTGCCATCAGAAGCGGGGGGGCCTACGAGCAGTACTTC | CAIRSGGAYEQYF | TRBJ2-7 | once | TRBD2 | TRBV10-3
TGTGCCAGCTCACCACCTAGCGGGACCTCCTACGAGCAGTACTTC | CASSPPSGTSYEQYF | TRBJ2-7 | NA | TRBD2 | TRBV18
TGTGCCAGCAACAGAGGGACTAGCGGGCAAGAGACCCAGTACTTC | CASNRGTSGQETQYF | TRBJ2-5 | NA | TRBD2 | TRBV6-6
TGTGCCAGCGAACCCCGGGGGATGAACACTGAAGCTTTCTTT | CASEPRGMNTEAFF | TRBJ1-1 | NA | NA | TRBV3-1/TRBV3-2
TGTGCCAGCTCACCGCAGGCAGGGACGAACACCGGGGAGCTGTTTTTT | CASSPQAGTNTGELFF | TRBJ2-2 | NA | NA | TRBV18
TGTGCCAGCAGCCCTAGGAGCGAAACAAGGGATACGCAGTATTTT | CASSPRSETRDTQYF | TRBJ2-3 | NA | NA | TRBV7-6
TGCGCCAGCAGCTTGGGCGGGACTCAAGAGACCCAGTACTTC | CASSLGGTQETQYF | TRBJ2-5 | NA | NA | TRBV5-1
TGCGCCAGCAGCCAAGCCTCGAAGTCAGGGCCAGGCGAAAAACTGTTTTTT | CASSQASKSGPGEKLFF | TRBJ1-4 | few | NA | TRBV4-1
TGTGCCAGCAGCCCACTAGCGGGGGCGTGGGAGACCCAGTACTTC | CASSPLAGAWETQYF | TRBJ2-5 | once | TRBD2 | TRBV14
TGTGCCAGCAGTTTATCGCGTATTTCCTACGAGCAGTACTTC | CASSLSRISYEQYF | TRBJ2-7 | few | NA | TRBV27